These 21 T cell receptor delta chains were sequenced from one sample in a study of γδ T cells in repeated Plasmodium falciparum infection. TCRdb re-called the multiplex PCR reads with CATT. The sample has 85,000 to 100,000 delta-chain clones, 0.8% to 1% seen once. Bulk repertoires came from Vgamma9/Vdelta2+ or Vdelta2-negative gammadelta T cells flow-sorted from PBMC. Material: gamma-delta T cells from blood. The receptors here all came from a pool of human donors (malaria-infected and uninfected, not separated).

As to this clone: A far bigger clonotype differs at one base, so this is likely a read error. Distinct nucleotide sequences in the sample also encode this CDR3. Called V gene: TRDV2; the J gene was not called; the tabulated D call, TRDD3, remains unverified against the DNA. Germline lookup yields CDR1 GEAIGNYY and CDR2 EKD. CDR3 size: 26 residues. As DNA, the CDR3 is TGTGCCTGTGACCCGATTTCCCTTCAATCACCTGGGGACCACCTAAGAAACTCCTGGGACACCCGACAGATGTTCTTC. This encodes CACDPISLQSPGDHLRNSWDTRQMFF.

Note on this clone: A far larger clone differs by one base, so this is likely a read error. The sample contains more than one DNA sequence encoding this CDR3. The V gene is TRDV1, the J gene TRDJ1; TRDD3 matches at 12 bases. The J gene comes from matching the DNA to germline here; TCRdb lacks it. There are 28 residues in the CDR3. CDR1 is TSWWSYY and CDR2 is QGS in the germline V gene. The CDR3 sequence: CALGELGPTTYWGIPRNLLNPRADKLIF. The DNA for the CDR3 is TGTGCTCTTGGAGAACTAGGGCCTACTACCTACTGGGGGATACCCCGTAATCTGCTAAATCCGAGGGCCGATAAACTCATCTTT.

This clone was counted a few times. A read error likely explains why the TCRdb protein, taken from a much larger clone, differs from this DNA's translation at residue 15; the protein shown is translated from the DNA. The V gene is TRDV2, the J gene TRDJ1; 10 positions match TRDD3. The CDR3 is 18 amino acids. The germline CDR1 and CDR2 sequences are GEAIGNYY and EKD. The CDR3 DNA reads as TGTGCCTGTGACACCGTAGGGAAGGGGGATACGTCGACCGATACACTCATCTTT. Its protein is CACDTVGKGDTSTDTLIF.

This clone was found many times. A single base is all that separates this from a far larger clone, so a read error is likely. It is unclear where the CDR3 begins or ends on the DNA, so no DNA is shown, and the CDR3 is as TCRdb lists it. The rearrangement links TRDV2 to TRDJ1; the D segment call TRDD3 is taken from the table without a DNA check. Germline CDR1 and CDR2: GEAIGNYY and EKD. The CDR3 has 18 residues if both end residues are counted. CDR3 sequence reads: CACDTVGTWGDGADKLIF.

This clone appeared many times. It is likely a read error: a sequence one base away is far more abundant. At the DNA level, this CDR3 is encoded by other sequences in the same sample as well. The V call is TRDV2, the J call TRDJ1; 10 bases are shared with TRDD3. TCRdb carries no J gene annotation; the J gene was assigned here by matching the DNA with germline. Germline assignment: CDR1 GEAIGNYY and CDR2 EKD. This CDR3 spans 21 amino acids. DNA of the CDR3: TGTGCCTGCGACACCATCCTCGTCGGGGGATACGCGATGGAGTACACCGATAAACTCATCTTT. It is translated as CACDTILVGGYAMEYTDKLIF.

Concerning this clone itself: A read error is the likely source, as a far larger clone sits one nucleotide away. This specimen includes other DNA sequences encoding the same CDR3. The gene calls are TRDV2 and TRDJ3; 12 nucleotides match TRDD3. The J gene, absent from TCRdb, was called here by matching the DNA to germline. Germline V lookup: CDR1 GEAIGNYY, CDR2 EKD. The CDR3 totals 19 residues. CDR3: CACDWVLGDTTWDTRQMFF. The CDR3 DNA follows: TGTGCCTGTGACTGGGTACTGGGGGATACCACCTGGGACACCCGGCAGATGTTTTTC.

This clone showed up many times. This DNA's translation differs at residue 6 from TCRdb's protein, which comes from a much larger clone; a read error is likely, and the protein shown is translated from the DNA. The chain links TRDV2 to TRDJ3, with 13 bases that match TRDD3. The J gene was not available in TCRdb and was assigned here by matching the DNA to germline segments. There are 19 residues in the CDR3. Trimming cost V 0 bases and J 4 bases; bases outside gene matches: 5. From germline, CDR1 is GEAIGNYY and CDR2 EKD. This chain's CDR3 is CACDTVLGDTQWDTRQMFF. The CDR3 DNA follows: TGTGCCTGTGACACCGTACTGGGGGATACGCAGTGGGACACCCGACAGATGTTTTTC.

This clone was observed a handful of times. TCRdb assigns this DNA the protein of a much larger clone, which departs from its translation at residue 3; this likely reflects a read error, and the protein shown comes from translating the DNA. The CDR3 bases are TGTGCCCGTGACACCGAAAGGGGGGGGACCCTGACAGCACAACTCTTCTTT. Its translation is CARDTERGGTLTAQLFF. The chain employs TRDV2 and TRDJ2; tentatively, D is TRDD3 (6 bases). TCRdb gives no J gene; it was assigned here by matching the DNA to germline. The germline V gene encodes CDR1 GEAIGNYY and CDR2 EKD. The CDR3 has 17 amino acids.

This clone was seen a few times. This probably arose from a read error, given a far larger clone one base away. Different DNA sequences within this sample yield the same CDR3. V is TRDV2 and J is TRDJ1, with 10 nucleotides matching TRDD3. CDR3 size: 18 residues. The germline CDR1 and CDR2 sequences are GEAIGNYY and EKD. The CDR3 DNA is TGTGCCTGTGACACTTTGCAGCCACTGGGGGATGGGACCGATAAGCTCATCTTT. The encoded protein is CACDTLQPLGDGTDKLIF.

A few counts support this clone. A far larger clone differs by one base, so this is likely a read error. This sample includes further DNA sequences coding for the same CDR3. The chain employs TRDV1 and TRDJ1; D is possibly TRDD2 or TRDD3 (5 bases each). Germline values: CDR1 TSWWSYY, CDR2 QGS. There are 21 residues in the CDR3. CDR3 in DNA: TGTGCTCTTGGGGAACTAGAGGAAGTGCCCATGCCCTACTGGTACACTGATAAACTCATCTTT. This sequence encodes CALGELEEVPMPYWYTDKLIF.

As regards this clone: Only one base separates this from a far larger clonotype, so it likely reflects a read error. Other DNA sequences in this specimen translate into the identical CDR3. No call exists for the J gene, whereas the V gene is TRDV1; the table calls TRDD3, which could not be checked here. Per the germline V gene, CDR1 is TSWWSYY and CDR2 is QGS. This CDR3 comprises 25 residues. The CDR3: CALGERVLGFGPPVLGDPYTDKLIF. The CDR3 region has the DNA TGTGCTCTTGGGGAAAGGGTTCTGGGTTTCGGTCCTCCCGTACTGGGGGACCCCTACACCGATAAGCTCATCTTT.

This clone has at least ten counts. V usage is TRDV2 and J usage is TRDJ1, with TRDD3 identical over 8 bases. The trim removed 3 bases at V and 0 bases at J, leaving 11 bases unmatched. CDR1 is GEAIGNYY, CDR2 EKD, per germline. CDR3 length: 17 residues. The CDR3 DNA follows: TGTGCCTGTGACGTACTGGGGGCCGTTAAATACACCGATAAACTCATCTTT. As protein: CACDVLGAVKYTDKLIF.

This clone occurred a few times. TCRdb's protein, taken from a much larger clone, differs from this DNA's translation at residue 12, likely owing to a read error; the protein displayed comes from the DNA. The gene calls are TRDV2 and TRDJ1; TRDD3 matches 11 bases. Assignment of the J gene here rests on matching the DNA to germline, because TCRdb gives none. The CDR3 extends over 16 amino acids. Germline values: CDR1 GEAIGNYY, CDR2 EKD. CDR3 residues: CACDTMGDTDTNKLIF. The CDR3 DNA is TGTGCCTGTGACACGATGGGGGATACGGACACCAATAAACTCATCTTT.

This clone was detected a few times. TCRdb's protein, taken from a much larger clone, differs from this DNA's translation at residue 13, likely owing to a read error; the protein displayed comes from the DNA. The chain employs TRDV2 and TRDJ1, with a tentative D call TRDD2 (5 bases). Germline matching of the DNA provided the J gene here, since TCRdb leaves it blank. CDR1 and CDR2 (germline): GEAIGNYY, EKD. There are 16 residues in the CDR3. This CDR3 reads CACDRAYAPSTDELIF. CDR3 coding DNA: TGTGCCTGTGACAGGGCCTACGCCCCATCCACCGATGAACTCATCTTT.

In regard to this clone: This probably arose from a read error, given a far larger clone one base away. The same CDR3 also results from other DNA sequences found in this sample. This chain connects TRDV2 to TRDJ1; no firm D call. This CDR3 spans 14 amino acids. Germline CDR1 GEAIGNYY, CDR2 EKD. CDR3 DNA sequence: TGTGCCTGTGACTTCCCCTCTCTGCCCGATAAACTCATATTT. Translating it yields CACDFPSLPDKLIF.

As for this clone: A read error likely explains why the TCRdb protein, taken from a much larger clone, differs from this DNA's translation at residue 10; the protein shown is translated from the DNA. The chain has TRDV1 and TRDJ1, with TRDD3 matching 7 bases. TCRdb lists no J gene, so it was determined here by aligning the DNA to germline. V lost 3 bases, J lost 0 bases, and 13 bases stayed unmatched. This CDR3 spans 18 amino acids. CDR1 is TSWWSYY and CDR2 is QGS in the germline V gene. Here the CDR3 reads CALGEASGGCPYTDKLIF. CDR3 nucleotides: TGTGCTCTTGGGGAGGCTTCCGGGGGATGCCCTTACACCGATAAACTCATCTTT.

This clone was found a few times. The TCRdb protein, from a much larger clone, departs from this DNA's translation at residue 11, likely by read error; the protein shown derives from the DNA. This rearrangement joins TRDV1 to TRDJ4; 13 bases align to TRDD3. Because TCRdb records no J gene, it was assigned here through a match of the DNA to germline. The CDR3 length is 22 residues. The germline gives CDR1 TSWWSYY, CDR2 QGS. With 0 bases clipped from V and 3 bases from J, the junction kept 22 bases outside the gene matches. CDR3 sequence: CALGELLHHHTVLGDTPGPLIF. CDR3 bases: TGTGCTCTTGGGGAACTATTACACCACCACACTGTACTGGGGGATACGCCGGGACCCCTGATCTTT.

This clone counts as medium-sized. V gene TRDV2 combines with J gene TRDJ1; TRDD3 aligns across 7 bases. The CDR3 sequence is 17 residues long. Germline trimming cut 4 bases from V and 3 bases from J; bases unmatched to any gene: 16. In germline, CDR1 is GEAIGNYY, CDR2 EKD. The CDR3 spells CACDARHIVGDSDKLIF. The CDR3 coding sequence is TGTGCCTGTGATGCCCGGCATATTGTGGGGGACTCCGATAAACTCATCTTT.

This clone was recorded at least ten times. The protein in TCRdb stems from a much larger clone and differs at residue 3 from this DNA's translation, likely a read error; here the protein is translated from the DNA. The CDR3 nucleotides read TGTGCCCCCTGGGGGATACGAACTAACACCGATAAACTCATCTTT. Its translation: CAPWGIRTNTDKLIF. The chain combines TRDV3 with TRDJ1, with 12 bases aligning to TRDD3. V lost 5 bases and J lost 0; bases outside the gene matches: 7. Germline V gene lookup returns CDR1 TVYSNPD and CDR2 GDNSRS (reference sequence). The CDR3 sequence is 15 residues long.

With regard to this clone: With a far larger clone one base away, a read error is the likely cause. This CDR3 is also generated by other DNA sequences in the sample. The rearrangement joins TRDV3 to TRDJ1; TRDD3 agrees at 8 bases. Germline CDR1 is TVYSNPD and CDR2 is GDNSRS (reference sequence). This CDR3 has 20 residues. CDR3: CASFGPDSTGGRFYTDKLIF. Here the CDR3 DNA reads TGCGCCTCCTTTGGTCCCGATAGTACTGGGGGGAGATTCTACACCGATAAACTCATCTTT.

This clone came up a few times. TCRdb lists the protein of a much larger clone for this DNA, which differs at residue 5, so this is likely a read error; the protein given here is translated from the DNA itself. The chain's CDR3 is CALGAALGVERHTDKLIF. In DNA form, the CDR3 reads TGTGCTCTTGGGGCAGCCCTAGGGGTGGAGAGACACACCGATAAACTCATCTTT. The chain employs TRDV1 and TRDJ1, with D uncertain. The V end was cut by 4 bases, the J end by 0 bases, with 21 bases between. The germline V gene encodes CDR1 TSWWSYY and CDR2 QGS. The CDR3 runs 18 residues.